The T cell receptor beta chain under discussion was sequenced for a study of blood T cell repertoires in COVID-19. Looking at the study overall: Sample material is recorded as cDNA or gDNA derived from T cells, B-cell-depleted T cells, or PBMCs.

Data came from immunoSEQ multiplex PCR; TCRdb stores just in-frame clones and leaves some out. The table records about 240,000 clones, about four fifths of them present only once. The TCR comes from a young man who had recovered from COVID-19. Sequencing used peripheral blood.

The CDR3 DNA sequence: TGTGCCAGTAGTAACACCGGGACAGGGGCTATGATGGGCTACACCTTC. The encoded protein is CASSNTGTGAMMGYTF. The rearrangement links TRBV19 to TRBJ1-2; 10 bases line up with TRBD1. Germline V lookup: CDR1 LNHDA, CDR2 SQIVND (reference sequence). With V trimmed by 4 bases and J by 8 bases, 13 bases remained unmatched. The CDR3 length is 16 residues.